This entry lists 16 T cell receptor beta chains sequenced from one sample in a study of T cells in Graves' hyperthyroidism and ophthalmopathy. Amplified TCR beta CDR3 regions came from RNA transcripts. First-round RT-PCR targeting the TCR CDR3 was performed with the HTBI primer set. TCRdb reanalysed the multiplex PCR reads using MiXCR and keeps one entry per CDR3 protein. The table has hundreds of thousands of distinct CDR3 sequences, around 21% seen once. What was sequenced was blood. The receptor set was obtained from a young man with Graves' ophthalmopathy.

The chain joins TRBV19 to TRBJ1-2; D may be TRBD1 (6 bases). The CDR3 runs 14 residues. The V end was cut by 9 bases, the J end by 4 bases, with 18 bases between. Germline CDR1 and CDR2: LNHDA and SQIVND (reference sequence). CDR3 nucleotides: TGTGCCAGCCTCGGGGGGGGCTTCAGCTATGGCTACACCTTC. Translating it yields CASLGGGFSYGYTF.

At least ten counts were recorded for this clonotype. The CDR3 reads CASSLADYGYTF. CDR3 in DNA: TGTGCCAGCAGCTTAGCGGACTATGGCTACACCTTC. This chain uses TRBV7-9 with TRBJ1-2; D is undetermined. The ends were cut back, 0 bases at V and 3 bases at J, with 2 bases in the middle. CDR1 is SEHNR, CDR2 FQNEAQ, per germline (reference sequence). There are 12 residues in the CDR3.

J is TRBJ2-1 and V is TRBV6-5; 8 nucleotides line up with TRBD1. There are 15 residues in the CDR3. CDR1 is MNHEY and CDR2 is SVGAGI in the germline V gene. The trim removed 4 bases at V and 6 bases at J, leaving 8 bases unmatched. As DNA, the CDR3 is TGTGCCAGCAGTTTACGACAGGGGTTCATCAATGAGCAGTTCTTC. Residues: CASSLRQGFINEQFF.

This sequence joins TRBV20-1 and TRBJ2-6; D perhaps matches TRBD2 (5 bases). Germline lookup yields CDR1 DFQATT and CDR2 SNEGSKA (reference sequence). Between the trimmed V and J ends, which lost 3 bases and 2 bases, there was a span of 8 bases. CDR3 size: 14 residues. CDR3 sequence: CSASPGTGANVLTF. The CDR3 bases are TGCAGTGCTAGTCCGGGGACTGGGGCCAACGTCCTGACTTTC.

J is TRBJ2-1 and V is TRBV4-2; 8 nucleotides align to TRBD2. Losses at the gene ends were 3 bases for V and 4 bases for J; bases not matched to a gene: 8. CDR1 is LGHNA, CDR2 YNFKEQ, per germline. The CDR3 length is 16 residues. The CDR3 nucleotides read TGTGCCAGCAGCCAGGTTAGACTAGCGCTTTACAATGAGCAGTTCTTC. Translation gives CASSQVRLALYNEQFF.

In its sample, this clonotype was seen a few times. This sequence joins TRBV27 and TRBJ2-7, with no clear D. Germline CDR1 and CDR2: MNHEY and SMNVEV (reference sequence). The CDR3 is 13 residues long. Trimming cost V 5 bases and J 0 bases, with 8 bases left between them. DNA for the CDR3: TGTGCCAGCAGTCCGAAGTTCTCCTACGAGCAGTACTTC. It translates to CASSPKFSYEQYF.

The V and J genes are TRBV2 and TRBJ2-5, with 8 nucleotides matching TRBD2. Germline V lookup: CDR1 SNHLY, CDR2 FYNNEI. CDR3 length equals 14 residues. V gave up 7 bases and J gave up 5 bases; unmatched junction bases: 9. Here the CDR3 reads CASIPGGARETQYF. The CDR3 DNA follows: TGTGCCAGCATCCCCGGGGGGGCGCGGGAGACCCAGTACTTC.

This clonotype showed up many times. The chain joins TRBV9 to TRBJ2-7; a possible D gene is TRBD1 (6 bases). Germline CDR1 and CDR2: SGDLS and YYNGEE. The CDR3 runs 15 residues. V lost 4 bases to trimming and J lost 1 base, with 15 bases between them. CDR3 in amino acids: CASSSDSSFSYEQYF. The CDR3 DNA reads as TGTGCCAGCAGCTCGGACAGCAGCTTTTCCTACGAGCAGTACTTC.

This clonotype occurred many times. The V gene is TRBV28, the J gene TRBJ2-7; D possibly matches TRBD1 or TRBD2 (5 bases each). The CDR3 extends over 16 amino acids. CDR1 and CDR2 (germline): MDHEN, SYDVKM. The V and J ends lost 1 base and 0 bases respectively, with 13 bases between them. The CDR3: CASSLLGQGDSYEQYF. The CDR3 bases are TGTGCCAGCAGTTTATTAGGGCAGGGAGACTCCTACGAGCAGTACTTC.

This clonotype was seen a few times. V gene TRBV20-1 combines with J gene TRBJ2-3; D is tentatively TRBD1 or TRBD2 (5 bases each). CDR1 is DFQATT, CDR2 SNEGSKA, per germline (reference sequence). V lost 3 bases, J lost 6 bases, and 10 bases lay in between. This CDR3 is 12 amino acids long. CDR3 nucleotide sequence: TGCAGTGCTAGTCTCAGGGAGGATACGCAGTATTTT. Protein product: CSASLREDTQYF.

Ten or more counts support this clonotype. This sequence joins TRBV20-1 and TRBJ2-7; possibly TRBD2 for D (6 bases). Trimming cost V 3 bases and J 0 bases, with 15 bases left between them. This CDR3 has 15 residues. Looked up from germline, CDR1 is DFQATT and CDR2 is SNEGSKA (reference sequence). The CDR3 sequence: CSARGRGKNSYEQYF. CDR3 DNA: TGCAGTGCTAGGGGGCGGGGTAAAAACTCCTACGAGCAGTACTTC.

The chain links TRBV20-1 to TRBJ2-5; D unclear. The germline V and J ends were trimmed by 0 bases and 5 bases, with 10 bases remaining between them. Germline-derived CDR1 and CDR2 are DFQATT and SNEGSKA (reference sequence). The CDR3 is 13 residues long. The DNA for the CDR3 is TGCAGTGCTAGAGATCTCTCCCGGGAGACCCAGTACTTC. Its translation: CSARDLSRETQYF.

V and J are TRBV6-1 and TRBJ2-5, with D tentatively TRBD1 (5 bases). Deletions cut 5 bases from V and 0 bases from J, with 22 bases between. The length of the CDR3 is 18 residues. Germline CDR1 reads MNHNS; CDR2 reads SASEGT. This CDR3 is CASSPQQRQRTNQETQYF. The CDR3 region has the DNA TGTGCCAGCAGTCCCCAACAGAGACAGAGAACAAACCAAGAGACCCAGTACTTC.

This clonotype was counted between two and nine times. This chain links TRBV18 with TRBJ2-2; 11 nucleotides line up with TRBD2. Germline V lookup: CDR1 KGHSH, CDR2 LQKENI. Germline trimming cut 3 bases from V and 4 bases from J; bases unmatched to any gene: 4. The CDR3 covers 16 residues. The CDR3 sequence: CASSPAGLAVTGELFF. The CDR3 DNA reads as TGTGCCAGCTCACCGGCGGGACTAGCGGTCACCGGGGAGCTGTTTTTT. The full variable domain, in which reference TRBV18 and TRBJ2-2 provide the parts outside the CDR3, is NAGVMQNPRHLVRRRGQEARLRCSPMKGHSHVYWYRQLPEEGLKFMVYLQKENIIDESGMPKERFSAEFPKEGPSILRIQQVVRGDSAAYFCASSPAGLAVTGELFFGEGSRLTVL.

The rearrangement joins TRBV12-3 or TRBV12-4 to TRBJ2-7; no firm D call. The ends were cut back, 1 base at V and 2 bases at J, with 12 bases in the middle. CDR3 size: 15 residues. This CDR3 is CASSLGVSQAYEQYF. The CDR3 nucleotides read TGTGCCAGCAGTTTAGGGGTTAGCCAAGCCTACGAGCAGTACTTC.

This clonotype was seen once. The chain links TRBV4-3 to TRBJ2-3, with D maybe TRBD2 (6 bases). CDR3 length: 14 residues. Per germline, CDR1 LGHNA and CDR2 YSLEER. The V end was cut by 1 base, the J end by 6 bases, with 11 bases between. The chain's CDR3 is CASSQGLAPDTQYF. The DNA for the CDR3 is TGCGCCAGCAGCCAAGGGCTAGCGCCCGATACGCAGTATTTT.